Given below is one TCR beta chain in context. The sample comes from a study of CD8 T cells in Susac syndrome. FACS was used to enrich TEMRA cells, whereas the CD8+ and CD4+ T cells were obtained by negative isolation. Germline lookup yields CDR1 GTSNPN and CDR2 SVGIG (reference sequence). Trimming stripped 4 bases from V and 0 bases from J, with 16 bases between. This CDR3 comprises 16 residues. The RNA, roughly 0.45 to 1 ug, was put through reverse transcription using random hexamers. The amplification used immunoSEQ multiplex PCR on TCR beta CDR3; it spanned 54 Vbeta and 13 Jbeta. TCRdb ran MiXCR on the immunoSEQ multiplex PCR reads and lists one entry per CDR3 protein. The data show 250,000 to 350,000 distinct CDR3 sequences, about 91% seen once.

The J gene is TRBJ2-1, the V gene TRBV30, with D unresolved. The origin of this receptor is a human donor with multiple sclerosis. Sample: CD4+ T cells from PBMCs. In DNA form, the CDR3 reads TGTGCCTGGACGTCAGGCGTCCTCAGCTCCTACAATGAGCAGTTCTTC. This codes for CAWTSGVLSSYNEQFF.